The present T cell receptor beta chain was sequenced within a study of T cell responses to AZD1222 COVID-19 vaccine. V lost 2 bases and J lost 5, with 9 bases in between. Germline CDR1 reads SGDLS; CDR2 reads YYNGEE. CDR3 length: 13 amino acids. Study-level results: Females made up more of the donors, who were largely white British, and clonal diversity may have come out too low. Increases in Spike-specific TCR breadth and depth were seen after two AZD1222 doses.

The protocol was immunoSEQ multiplex PCR, while the TCRdb copy is restricted to in-frame clones and leaves out a portion. The table has approximately 210,000 clones, more than 85% seen once. On this clone: The antigen remains unidentified.

Sequences were derived from peripheral blood, sampled 28 days after the second AZD1222 dose. The TCR sequence derives from an adult who received the AZD1222 COVID-19 vaccine. The V gene is TRBV9, the J gene TRBJ2-3; D remains ambiguous. DNA of the CDR3: TGTGCCAGCAGCGTGGACGTGCGAGATACGCAGTATTTT. It encodes CASSVDVRDTQYF.